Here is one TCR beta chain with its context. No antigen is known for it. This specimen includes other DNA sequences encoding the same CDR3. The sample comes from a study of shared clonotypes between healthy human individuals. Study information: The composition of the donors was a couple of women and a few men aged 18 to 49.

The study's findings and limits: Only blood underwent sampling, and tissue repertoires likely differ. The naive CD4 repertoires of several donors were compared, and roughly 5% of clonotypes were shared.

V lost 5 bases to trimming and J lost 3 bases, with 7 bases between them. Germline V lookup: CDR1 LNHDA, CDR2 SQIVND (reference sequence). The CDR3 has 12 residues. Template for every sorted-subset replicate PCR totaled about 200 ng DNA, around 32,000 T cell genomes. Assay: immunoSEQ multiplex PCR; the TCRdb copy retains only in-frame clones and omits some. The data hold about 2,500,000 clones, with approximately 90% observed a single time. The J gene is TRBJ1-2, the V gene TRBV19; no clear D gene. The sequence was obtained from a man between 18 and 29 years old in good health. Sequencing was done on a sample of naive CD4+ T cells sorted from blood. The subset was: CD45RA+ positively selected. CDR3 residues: CASSARDYGYTF. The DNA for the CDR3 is TGTGCCAGTAGTGCCAGAGACTATGGCTACACCTTC.